This T cell receptor (beta chain) was identified in a study of T cell changes during pregnancy in multiple sclerosis. Generated by immunoSEQ multiplex PCR, the TCRdb table keeps only in-frame clones and is missing some. Of about 68,000 clones in the sample, about nine tenths were seen once. The sequencing here drew on peripheral blood, taken in the third trimester of pregnancy. This receptor was identified in a female donor with multiple sclerosis, enrolled in a pregnancy study.

CDR3 DNA sequence: TGTGCCAGCAGTTTTAACAGATACACTGAAGCTTTCTTT. It is translated as CASSFNRYTEAFF. V is TRBV27 and J is TRBJ1-1; D is undetermined. Trimming stripped 3 bases from V and 3 bases from J, with 8 bases between. The germline V gene has CDR1 MNHEY and CDR2 SMNVEV (reference sequence). The CDR3 loop spans 13 amino acids.